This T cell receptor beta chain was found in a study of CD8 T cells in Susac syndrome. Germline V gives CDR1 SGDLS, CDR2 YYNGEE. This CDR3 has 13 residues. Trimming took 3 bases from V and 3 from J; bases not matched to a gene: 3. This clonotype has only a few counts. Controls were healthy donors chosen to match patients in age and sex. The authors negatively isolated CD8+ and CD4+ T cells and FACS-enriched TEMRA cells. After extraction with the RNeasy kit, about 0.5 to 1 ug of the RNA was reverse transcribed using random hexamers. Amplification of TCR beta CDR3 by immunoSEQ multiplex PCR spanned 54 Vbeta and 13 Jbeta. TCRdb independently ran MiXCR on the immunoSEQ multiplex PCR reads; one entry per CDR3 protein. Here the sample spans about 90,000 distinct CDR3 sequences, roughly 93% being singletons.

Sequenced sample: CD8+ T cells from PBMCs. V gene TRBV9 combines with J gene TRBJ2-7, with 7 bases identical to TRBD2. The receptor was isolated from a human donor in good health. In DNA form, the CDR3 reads TGTGCCAGCAGCGGGGCTAGCGGCTACGAGCAGTACTTC. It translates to CASSGASGYEQYF.